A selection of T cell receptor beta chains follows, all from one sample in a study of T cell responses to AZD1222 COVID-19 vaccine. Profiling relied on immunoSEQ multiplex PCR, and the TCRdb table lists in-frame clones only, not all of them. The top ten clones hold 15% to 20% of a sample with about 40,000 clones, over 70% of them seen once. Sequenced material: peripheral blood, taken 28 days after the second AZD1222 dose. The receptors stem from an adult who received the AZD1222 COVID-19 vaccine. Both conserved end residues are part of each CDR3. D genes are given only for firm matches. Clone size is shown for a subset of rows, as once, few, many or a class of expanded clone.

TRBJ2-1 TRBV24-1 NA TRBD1 CATRRDRAWFF TGTGCCACCCGCAGGGACAGGGCATGGTTCTTC
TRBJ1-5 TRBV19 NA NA CASSNQLNQPQHF TGTGCCAGTAGTAACCAATTAAATCAGCCCCAGCATTTT
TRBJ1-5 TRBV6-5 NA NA CASRRVLGDQPQHF TGTGCCAGCAGAAGGGTTTTGGGGGATCAGCCCCAGCATTTT
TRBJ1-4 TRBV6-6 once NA CASSYGRNNEKLFF TGTGCCAGCAGTTACGGGCGGAATAATGAAAAACTGTTTTTT
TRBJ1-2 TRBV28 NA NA CASSLGVGGYTF TGTGCCAGCAGTTTGGGCGTTGGCGGCTACACCTTC
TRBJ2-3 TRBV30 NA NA CAWSGTDGDTQYF TGTGCCTGGAGTGGGACGGACGGAGATACGCAGTATTTT
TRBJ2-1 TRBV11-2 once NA CASSGRGNYNEQFF TGTGCCAGCAGCGGGCGGGGAAACTACAATGAGCAGTTCTTC
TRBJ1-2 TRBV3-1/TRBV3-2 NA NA CASSHHRQGVDYGYTF TGTGCCAGCAGCCATCATCGGCAGGGCGTTGACTATGGCTACACCTTC
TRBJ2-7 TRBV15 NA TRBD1 CATSRPDRGMDEQYF TGTGCCACCAGCAGACCCGACAGGGGAATGGACGAGCAGTACTTC
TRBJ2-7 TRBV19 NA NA CASSRGGYEQYF TGTGCCAGTAGTAGAGGGGGGTACGAGCAGTACTTC
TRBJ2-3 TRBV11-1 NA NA CASSRDLGTDTQYF TGTGCCAGCAGCCGAGATCTGGGCACAGATACGCAGTATTTT
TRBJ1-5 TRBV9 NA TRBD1 CASSEKGGTARLTQHF TGTGCCAGCAGCGAGAAGGGAGGGACAGCCCGCCTGACCCAGCATTTT
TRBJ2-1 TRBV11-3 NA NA CASSSSVGEQFF TGTGCCAGCAGCTCCTCGGTCGGAGAGCAGTTCTTC
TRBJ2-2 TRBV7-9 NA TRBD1 CASSSTGTGIGPGELFF TGTGCCAGCAGCTCCACCGGGACAGGGATTGGGCCCGGGGAGCTGTTTTTT
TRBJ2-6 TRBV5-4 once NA CASSPGQGANVLTF TGTGCCAGCAGCCCAGGACAGGGGGCCAACGTCCTGACTTTC
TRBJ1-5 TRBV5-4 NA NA CASSPGIGPGEPQHF TGTGCCAGCAGCCCAGGGATTGGCCCGGGGGAGCCCCAGCATTTT
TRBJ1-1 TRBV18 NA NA CASSTAGGGRNTEAFF TGTGCCAGCTCAACAGCCGGAGGAGGGAGGAACACTGAAGCTTTCTTT
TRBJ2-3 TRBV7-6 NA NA CASSPAQADTQYF TGTGCCAGCAGCCCCGCCCAGGCAGATACGCAGTATTTT